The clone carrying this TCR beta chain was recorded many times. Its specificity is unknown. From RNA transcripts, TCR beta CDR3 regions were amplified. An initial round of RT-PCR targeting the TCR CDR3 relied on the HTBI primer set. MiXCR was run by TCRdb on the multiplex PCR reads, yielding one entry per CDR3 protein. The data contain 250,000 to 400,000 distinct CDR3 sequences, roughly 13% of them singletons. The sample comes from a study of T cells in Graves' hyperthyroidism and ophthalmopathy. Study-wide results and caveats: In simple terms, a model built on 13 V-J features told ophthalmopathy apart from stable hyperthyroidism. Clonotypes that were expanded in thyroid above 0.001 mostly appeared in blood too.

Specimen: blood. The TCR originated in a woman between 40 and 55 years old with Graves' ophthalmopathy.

The CDR3 loop is CASSLGSSGFDEQFF. CDR3 nucleotides: TGTGCCAGCAGCTTAGGCTCTAGCGGGTTCGATGAGCAGTTCTTC. The gene calls are TRBV7-9 and TRBJ2-1, with 8 bases fitting TRBD2. Trimming cost V 1 base and J 8 bases; bases outside gene matches: 7. This CDR3 spans 15 amino acids. From germline, CDR1 is SEHNR and CDR2 FQNEAQ (reference sequence).